These 10 T cell receptor beta chains share one sample of origin, sequenced in a study of T cells in Graves' hyperthyroidism and ophthalmopathy. Amplification of TCR beta CDR3 regions was performed using RNA transcripts as template. During a first-round RT-PCR of the TCR CDR3, the HTBI primer set was used. MiXCR, applied by TCRdb to the multiplex PCR reads, yields one record per CDR3 protein. This repertoire shows 480,000 or so distinct CDR3 sequences, 13% to 15% found once; its top ten account for less than 20%. Sequencing used blood. These receptors were collected from a woman under 30 with Graves' hyperthyroidism.

This clonotype came up many times. The J gene is TRBJ2-7, the V gene TRBV11-3; 11 bases map to TRBD2. Unmatched junction bases numbered 6, after V lost 6 bases and J lost 5 bases. This CDR3 contains 14 residues. Germline CDR1 reads SGHNT; CDR2 reads YENEEA. CDR3 region: CASRLTSGSNEQYF. Here the CDR3 DNA reads TGTGCCAGCAGACTTACTAGCGGGAGCAACGAGCAGTACTTC.

The chain recombines TRBV20-1 with TRBJ2-2; D may be TRBD1 or TRBD2 (5 bases each). The V end was cut by 3 bases, the J end by 4 bases, with 15 bases between. The germline V gene has CDR1 DFQATT and CDR2 SNEGSKA (reference sequence). This CDR3 spans 15 amino acids. CDR3: CSARLEGRSTGELFF. The CDR3, as DNA: TGCAGTGCTAGGCTTGAGGGGCGCAGCACCGGGGAGCTGTTTTTT.

This clonotype was counted ten times or more. Compared with germline, one end of the junction differs, possibly owing to a read error. J is TRBJ1-1 and V is TRBV2, with D possibly TRBD1 on 5 matching bases. The CDR3 loop spans 12 amino acids. The V gene's germline CDR1 is SNHLY and CDR2 FYNNEI. The CDR3 nucleotides read TGTGCCAGAAGTGGGGGGAGAACCGAAGTTTTCTTT. Encoded protein: CARSGGRTEVFF.

This clonotype was picked up many times. V is TRBV12-3 or TRBV12-4 and J is TRBJ2-6; no reliable D call. The V and J ends lost 7 bases and 0 bases respectively, with 10 bases between them. The CDR3 has 15 residues. CDR3 loop: CASTIFLSGANVLTF. The DNA of the CDR3 is TGTGCCAGCACCATCTTCCTCTCTGGGGCCAACGTCCTGACTTTC.

This clonotype was counted a few times. The CDR3 region is CASSLAGAQQPQHF. CDR3 nucleotides: TGTGCCAGCAGCTTAGCAGGGGCCCAGCAGCCCCAGCATTTT. The genes are TRBV7-2 and TRBJ1-5, with D possibly TRBD1 on 5 matching bases. Trimming took 0 bases from V and 7 from J, leaving 10 bases between them. Germline values: CDR1 SGHTA, CDR2 FQGNSA. The CDR3 covers 14 residues. Looking up the rest from reference TRBV7-2 and TRBJ1-5 gives the full variable domain: GAGVSQSPSNKVTEKGKDVELRCDPISGHTALYWYRQSLGQGLEFLIYFQGNSAPDKSGLPSDRFSAERTGGSVSTLTIQRTQQEDSAVYLCASSLAGAQQPQHFGDGTRLSIL.

This clonotype was counted at least ten times. Here the CDR3 DNA reads TGTGCCAGCAGCCCAGGGACATCAGACTACGAGCAGTACGTC. Its translation: CASSPGTSDYEQYV. This sequence joins TRBV9 and TRBJ2-7; TRBD1 is a possible D gene (6 bases). Deletions cut 4 bases from V and 3 bases from J, with 14 bases between. The germline gives CDR1 SGDLS, CDR2 YYNGEE. The CDR3 has 14 residues.

In the case of this clonotype: The final CDR3 position lacks the conserved phenylalanine or tryptophan, pointing to a likely read error. The chain links TRBV3-1 to TRBJ1-1, with D maybe TRBD1 (6 bases). Between the trimmed V and J ends, which lost 0 bases and 4 bases, there was a span of 12 bases. This CDR3 region has 15 residues. CDR1 and CDR2 from the germline V gene are LGHDT and YNNKEL (reference sequence). CDR3 protein: CASSQESGGGTEAFL. The CDR3 nucleotides are TGTGCCAGCAGCCAAGAATCAGGAGGGGGCACTGAAGCTTTCCTT.

The chain joins TRBV7-2 to TRBJ1-3; 9 bases match TRBD1. V lost 3 bases and J lost 4; bases outside the gene matches: 4. Germline CDR1 and CDR2: SGHTA and FQGNSA. The CDR3 extends over 15 amino acids. In DNA, the CDR3 is TGTGCCAGCAGCTTTGCGGGACAGGGCGGAAACACCATATATTTT. Protein product: CASSFAGQGGNTIYF.

This clonotype was detected ten times or more. The chain couples TRBV3-1 to TRBJ2-1, with a weak D call TRBD2 (6 bases). Looked up from germline, CDR1 is LGHDT and CDR2 is YNNKEL (reference sequence). The CDR3 consists of 16 residues. V lost 0 bases and J lost 4, with 13 bases in between. As DNA, the CDR3 is TGTGCCAGCAGCCAAGAAAGGGCTAGCGCATACAATGAGCAGTTCTTC. Translated, it gives CASSQERASAYNEQFF.

This clonotype came up many times. V gene TRBV12-3 or TRBV12-4 combines with J gene TRBJ1-5, with D hard to call. V was pared by 4 bases and J by 3 bases, with 7 bases between. The CDR3 is made up of 13 amino acids. This CDR3 is CASSSSLNQPQHF. CDR3 nucleotides: TGTGCCAGCAGTTCGTCCCTCAATCAGCCCCAGCATTTT.